One and the same sample provided the 32 T cell receptor beta chains below, sequenced in a study of CD4+ T cells in melanoma. Generated by immunoSEQ multiplex PCR, the TCRdb table keeps only in-frame clones and is missing some. Among fewer than 150,000 clones listed, about nine tenths were seen once. These receptor sequences come from a human donor with melanoma.

Comment on this clone: This sample includes further DNA sequences coding for the same CDR3. V is TRBV20-1 and J is TRBJ1-1, with no clear D. Germline V gene lookup returns CDR1 DFQATT and CDR2 SNEGSKA (reference sequence). The CDR3 is made up of 11 amino acids. V was cut by 3 bases and J by 6 bases, with 8 bases left in between. For the CDR3, the DNA is TGCAGTGCTAGCCCAGGCCCTGAAGCTTTCTTT. Protein product: CSASPGPEAFF.

The chain couples TRBV11-1 to TRBJ2-5; a weak D match, TRBD1 (5 bases). CDR3 length equals 13 residues. V lost 5 bases to trimming and J lost 5 bases, with 12 bases between them. Germline-derived CDR1 and CDR2 are SGHAT and FQDESV (reference sequence). CDR3 loop: CASSPRVMETQYF. The CDR3 region has the DNA TGTGCCAGCAGCCCCAGGGTAATGGAGACCCAGTACTTC.

This rearrangement joins TRBV5-1 to TRBJ1-1; D remains unclear. V lost 3 bases and J 1 base, leaving 10 bases between the germline ends. Per the germline V gene, CDR1 is SGHRS and CDR2 is YFSETQ. This CDR3 comprises 14 residues. The CDR3 coding sequence is TGCGCCAGCAGCTGGGCCGGCGGGAACACTGAAGCTTTCTTT. Protein sequence: CASSWAGGNTEAFF. The entire variable domain, with the rest obtained from reference TRBV5-1 and TRBJ1-1, is as follows: KAGVTQTPRYLIKTRGQQVTLSCSPISGHRSVSWYQQTPGQGLQFLFEYFSETQRNKGNFPGRFSGRQFSNSRSEMNVSTLELGDSALYLCASSWAGGNTEAFFGQGTRLTVV.

V usage is TRBV2 and J usage is TRBJ2-3; 10 bases are shared with TRBD2. Germline V gene lookup returns CDR1 SNHLY and CDR2 FYNNEI. CDR3 length: 16 residues. J gave up 2 bases and V 5 bases, and 7 bases lay outside the gene matches. CDR3 residues: CASSWDSGGITDTQYF. The CDR3 DNA reads TGTGCCAGCAGTTGGGATAGCGGGGGGATCACAGATACGCAGTATTTT.

J is TRBJ2-6 and V is TRBV15; no clear D. V was trimmed by 3 bases and J by 0 bases, leaving 3 bases between them. The CDR3 is 14 amino acids. The germline V gene encodes CDR1 LNHNV and CDR2 YYDKDF (reference sequence). The CDR3 bases are TGTGCCACCAGCAGCCCCTCTGGGGCCAACGTCCTGACTTTC. The encoded protein is CATSSPSGANVLTF.

This sequence joins TRBV9 and TRBJ2-5; 11 nucleotides match TRBD2. The V gene's germline CDR1 is SGDLS and CDR2 YYNGEE. Trimming removed 2 bases from V and 2 bases from J; junction bases left unmatched: 5. This CDR3 has 16 amino acids. CDR3 sequence reads: CASSVSSSGGQETQYF. The CDR3 nucleotides are TGTGCCAGCAGCGTCTCGTCTAGCGGGGGGCAAGAGACCCAGTACTTC.

The chain is built from TRBV7-9 and TRBJ2-3, with D maybe TRBD1 (5 bases). Germline CDR1 SEHNR, CDR2 FQNEAQ (reference sequence). The V end lost 3 bases, the J end lost 7 bases, and 11 bases lay between the germline ends. This CDR3 comprises 13 residues. The CDR3 coding sequence is TGTGCCAGCAGCTTCACCAGGGAAAATACGCAGTATTTT. This encodes CASSFTRENTQYF. Filled out from reference TRBV7-9 and TRBJ2-3, the complete variable domain reads DTGVSQNPRHKITKRGQNVTFRCDPISEHNRLYWYRQTLGQGPEFLTYFQNEAQLEKSRLLSDRFSAERPKGSFSTLEIQRTEQGDSAMYLCASSFTRENTQYFGPGTRLTVL.

The chain recombines TRBV2 with TRBJ1-1; tentatively, D is TRBD1 (6 bases). With 7 bases removed from V and 1 base from J, the gap between germline ends came to 16 bases. The germline V gene encodes CDR1 SNHLY and CDR2 FYNNEI. The CDR3 has 15 residues. The CDR3 loop is CASTRQALGNTEAFF. In nucleotides, the CDR3 is TGTGCCAGCACTCGACAGGCTCTAGGGAACACTGAAGCTTTCTTT.

The chain links TRBV29-1 to TRBJ2-7; D is uncertain. The CDR3 runs 12 residues. Trimming took 4 bases from V and 2 from J, leaving 9 bases between them. Germline assignment: CDR1 SQVTM and CDR2 ANQGSEA. This chain's CDR3 is CSVVDFPYEQYF. The CDR3 DNA sequence: TGCAGCGTTGTGGATTTCCCCTACGAGCAGTACTTC.

This chain links TRBV5-1 with TRBJ2-1; tentative D call: TRBD1 (6 bases). This CDR3 is built from 14 residues. V was trimmed by 0 bases and J by 8 bases, leaving 12 bases between them. Looked up from germline, CDR1 is SGHRS and CDR2 is YFSETQ. For the CDR3, the DNA is TGCGCCAGCAGCTTGGGGCAGGGGTTTCATGAGCAGTTCTTC. Protein sequence: CASSLGQGFHEQFF.

The chain uses TRBV28 and TRBJ1-2; TRBD1 aligns across 8 bases. Germline values: CDR1 MDHEN, CDR2 SYDVKM. The J segment lost 4 bases and the V segment lost 6 bases, leaving 4 bases of the junction unmatched. This CDR3 has 13 residues. The CDR3 nucleotides read TGTGCCAGCAGAATTGACAGGGGCTATGGCTACACCTTC. Its protein is CASRIDRGYGYTF.

This chain connects TRBV5-8 to TRBJ2-1; 10 bases map to TRBD1. The CDR3 length is 16 residues. V was pared by 4 bases and J by 2 bases, with 6 bases of the junction left unmatched. Germline V gene sequence: CDR1 SGHTS, CDR2 YDEGEE. CDR3 amino acids: CASSRRQGATYNEQFF. The CDR3 coding sequence is TGTGCCAGCAGCCGACGACAGGGGGCTACCTACAATGAGCAGTTCTTC.

This clone was detected once. V and J are TRBV9 and TRBJ2-2; TRBD2 might be the D (5 bases). Between the trimmed V and J ends, which lost 3 bases and 4 bases, there was a span of 16 bases. CDR1 is SGDLS, CDR2 YYNGEE, per germline. The length of the CDR3 is 16 residues. In nucleotides, the CDR3 is TGTGCCAGCAGCGCCATTCCTAGTCGGGGCACCGGGGAGCTGTTTTTT. The encoded protein is CASSAIPSRGTGELFF.

This rearrangement joins TRBV19 to TRBJ2-7, with D unresolved. The CDR3 contains 13 residues. CDR1 is LNHDA, CDR2 SQIVND, per germline (reference sequence). With 0 bases removed from V and 7 bases from J, the gap between germline ends came to 10 bases. The CDR3, as DNA: TGTGCCAGTAGTATAGATTACGGTTTTGAGCAGTACTTC. Its translation: CASSIDYGFEQYF.

The V gene is TRBV6-1, the J gene TRBJ2-5; TRBD2 aligns across 9 bases. Trimming took 4 bases from V and 5 from J; bases not matched to a gene: 5. From germline, CDR1 is MNHNS and CDR2 SASEGT. The CDR3 consists of 14 residues. CDR3 sequence (DNA): TGTGCCAGCAGTGGCGGGGGGGCGGGGGAGACCCAGTACTTC. Its translation is CASSGGGAGETQYF.

The rearrangement links TRBV30 to TRBJ1-2; TRBD1 is a possible D gene (6 bases). The CDR3 loop spans 14 amino acids. V gave up 1 base and J gave up 8 bases, with 17 bases separating them. Germline V CDR1 and CDR2: GTSNPN, SVGIG (reference sequence). CDR3 sequence (DNA): TGTGCCTGGAGTGACAGGGTATGGGCTAGGGGCTACACCTTC. This codes for CAWSDRVWARGYTF.

The V gene is TRBV6-1, the J gene TRBJ2-7; D perhaps matches TRBD2 (5 bases). CDR1 and CDR2 from the germline V gene are MNHNS and SASEGT. This CDR3 spans 15 amino acids. V lost 6 bases to trimming and J lost 4 bases, with 19 bases between them. The DNA for the CDR3 is TGTGCCAGCAGCGGGATGGGGAGCCCCTCGTACGAGCAGTACTTC. Residues: CASSGMGSPSYEQYF.

The rearrangement joins TRBV25-1 to TRBJ1-5; D not certain. Germline loops: CDR1 MGHDK, CDR2 SYGVNS. The V end was cut by 11 bases, the J end by 0 bases, with 14 bases between. The CDR3 runs 14 residues. CDR3 nucleotide sequence: TGTGCCCCCACGGCCTCCTATAGCAATCAGCCCCAGCATTTT. Translation: CAPTASYSNQPQHF.

The CDR3, as DNA: TGTGCCTGGATGAGTGGCACAGATACGCAGTATTTT. Translated: CAWMSGTDTQYF. The gene calls are TRBV30 and TRBJ2-3; D uncertain. With 4 bases removed from V and 1 base from J, the gap between germline ends came to 6 bases. Germline assignment: CDR1 GTSNPN and CDR2 SVGIG (reference sequence). CDR3 size: 12 residues.

The chain links TRBV28 to TRBJ2-5, with no clear D. Deletions cut 6 bases from V and 6 bases from J, with 11 bases between. Germline loops: CDR1 MDHEN, CDR2 SYDVKM. The CDR3 consists of 12 residues. Here the CDR3 DNA reads TGTGCCAGCAGCCAATTTGCCCAGACCCAGTACTTC. It codes for CASSQFAQTQYF.

The chain has TRBV7-8 and TRBJ2-7, with 9 positions matching TRBD1. The germline CDR1 and CDR2 sequences are SGHVS and FQNEAQ. V lost 5 bases and J lost 4; bases outside the gene matches: 9. CDR3 length: 15 residues. CDR3 in amino acids: CASSRVGQGVYEQYF. The CDR3 DNA reads TGTGCCAGCAGCCGTGTGGGACAGGGAGTATACGAGCAGTACTTC.

The chain couples TRBV18 to TRBJ1-4, with no clear D. There are 14 residues in the CDR3. Germline V gene lookup returns CDR1 KGHSH and CDR2 LQKENI. Deletions cut 0 bases from V and 5 bases from J, with 7 bases between. CDR3 loop: CASSPPVGNEKLFF. The CDR3 region has the DNA TGTGCCAGCTCACCACCGGTCGGAAATGAAAAACTGTTTTTT.

The table lists this clone with a count of one. The chain recombines TRBV5-1 with TRBJ1-5; D perhaps matches TRBD1 (6 bases). Deletions cut 0 bases from V and 5 bases from J, with 15 bases between. This CDR3 spans 16 amino acids. CDR1 and CDR2 (germline): SGHRS, YFSETQ. CDR3 region: CASSLGIGGPYQPQHF. Written as DNA, the CDR3 is TGCGCCAGCAGCTTGGGTATAGGGGGGCCCTATCAGCCCCAGCATTTT.

The rearrangement uses TRBV6-1 and TRBJ1-4; tentative D call: TRBD1 (6 bases). This CDR3 has 16 amino acids. With 2 bases removed from V and 7 bases from J, the gap between germline ends came to 17 bases. Germline CDR1 reads MNHNS; CDR2 reads SASEGT. CDR3 region: CASSEFSTGGSEKLFF. The DNA for the CDR3 is TGTGCCAGCAGTGAATTCTCGACAGGCGGTTCTGAAAAACTGTTTTTT.

The chain combines TRBV7-2 with TRBJ1-1; D is undetermined. The germline V and J ends were trimmed by 5 bases and 1 base, with 17 bases remaining between them. This CDR3 comprises 16 residues. Germline CDR1 and CDR2: SGHTA and FQGNSA. The chain's CDR3 is CASSPQLVLGNTEAFF. The DNA for the CDR3 is TGTGCCAGCAGCCCACAGCTGGTTTTGGGGAACACTGAAGCTTTCTTT.

J is TRBJ1-1 and V is TRBV5-6; TRBD1 agrees at 11 bases. The CDR3 sequence is 16 residues long. Germline V gene data show CDR1 as SGHDT and CDR2 as YYEEEE. The trim removed 4 bases at V and 4 bases at J, leaving 9 bases unmatched. The CDR3 DNA reads as TGTGCCAGCAGCGTCGGGGACAGGGGGAGGGGCACTGAAGCTTTCTTT. Translation: CASSVGDRGRGTEAFF.

This sequence joins TRBV9 and TRBJ2-1; no clear D gene. The ends were cut back, 0 bases at V and 8 bases at J, with 6 bases in the middle. The CDR3 loop spans 12 amino acids. Germline V gene sequence: CDR1 SGDLS, CDR2 YYNGEE. The CDR3 DNA sequence: TGTGCCAGCAGCGTAGCTAACGATGAGCAGTTCTTC. This encodes CASSVANDEQFF.

The V call is TRBV12-5, the J call TRBJ1-5, with 11 bases aligning to TRBD1. From germline, CDR1 is LGHNT and CDR2 FRNRAP. The CDR3 is 16 amino acids. Trimming cost V 6 bases and J 3 bases; bases outside gene matches: 7. CDR3 coding DNA: TGTGCTAGTGGCCGGGACAGGGGGTCCATCAATCAGCCCCAGCATTTT. Translated, it gives CASGRDRGSINQPQHF.

This sequence joins TRBV5-4 and TRBJ1-1; the D gene is possibly TRBD1 (5 bases). The germline CDR1 and CDR2 sequences are SGHNT and YYREEE (reference sequence). Between the trimmed V and J ends, which lost 2 bases and 0 bases, there was a span of 8 bases. The CDR3 is 14 amino acids. In DNA, the CDR3 is TGTGCCAGCAGCTTCAGGACAATGAACACTGAAGCTTTCTTT. It yields the protein CASSFRTMNTEAFF.

V is TRBV9 and J is TRBJ1-2; 8 bases line up with TRBD1. The CDR3 sequence is 17 residues long. Germline V gene lookup returns CDR1 SGDLS and CDR2 YYNGEE. Trimming at V came to 2 bases and at J to 8 bases, leaving 17 bases not matched to a gene. CDR3 in amino acids: CASSVLPGQDISGGYTF. CDR3 sequence (DNA): TGTGCCAGCAGCGTCCTCCCGGGACAGGATATATCGGGCGGCTACACCTTC.

The table lists this clone with a count of one. The same CDR3 arises from other DNA sequences in this sample as well. The V gene is TRBV6-1, the J gene TRBJ2-7, with 11 bases identical to TRBD1. The CDR3 totals 13 residues. J gave up 2 bases and V 8 bases, and 2 bases lay outside the gene matches. Germline V lookup: CDR1 MNHNS, CDR2 SASEGT. The CDR3 nucleotides read TGTGCCAGCCGGGACAGGGGGACCTACGAGCAGTACTTC. Its protein is CASRDRGTYEQYF.

The CDR3 region is CASSVTQRFGDEAFF. The CDR3 DNA reads TGTGCCAGCAGCGTTACACAGAGGTTTGGCGACGAAGCTTTCTTT. The gene calls are TRBV9 and TRBJ1-1; D gene uncertain. V gave up 2 bases and J gave up 8 bases, with 19 bases separating them. Germline CDR1 reads SGDLS; CDR2 reads YYNGEE. The CDR3 runs to 15 residues.